Below, 20 T cell receptor beta chains from the same sample are listed, as sequenced in a study of metastatic and nonmetastatic thyroid tumors. Using MiXCR, TCRdb reanalyzed the PCR reads. The table shows about 22,000 clones, with 35% to 45% occurring only once. All patients were treatment-naive before thyroid surgery. The source material was blood. These receptors were taken from a male donor with papillary thyroid cancer or a benign thyroid nodule (not recorded which). Some clones in this sample may be carry-over from other donors' samples.

J is TRBJ2-7 and V is TRBV7-3, with D maybe TRBD2 (6 bases). Deletions cut 4 bases from V and 4 bases from J, with 11 bases between. Germline CDR1 SGHTA, CDR2 FQGTGA. The CDR3 loop spans 13 amino acids. Here the CDR3 DNA reads TGTGCCAGCAGCTACGGACGGGGGTACGAGCAGTACTTC. Protein sequence: CASSYGRGYEQYF.

This clone was picked up a small number of times. The chain recombines TRBV7-8 with TRBJ2-7; 12 bases align to TRBD2. Germline CDR1 is SGHVS and CDR2 is FQNEAQ. Trimming cost V 5 bases and J 0 bases; bases outside gene matches: 5. The CDR3 sequence is 16 residues long. The CDR3 DNA follows: TGTGCCAGCAGCCCTACGACTAGCGGGAGCTCCTACGAGCAGTACTTC. Its translation is CASSPTTSGSSYEQYF.

The chain uses TRBV30 and TRBJ2-7, with 7 bases fitting TRBD1. The CDR3 sequence is 14 residues long. Germline V gene sequence: CDR1 GTSNPN, CDR2 SVGIG (reference sequence). J gave up 1 base and V 5 bases, and 8 bases lay outside the gene matches. CDR3 sequence: CAWQFATGSYEQYF. For the CDR3, the DNA is TGTGCCTGGCAATTTGCGACAGGGTCCTACGAGCAGTACTTC.

In this sample, this clone turned up once. The V gene is TRBV4-1, the J gene TRBJ2-5, with 13 bases lining up with TRBD2. V dropped 2 bases and J dropped 0; count of bases not matched to a gene: 6. This CDR3 contains 18 residues. Germline V CDR1 and CDR2: MGHRA, YSYEKL. The CDR3 here is CASSQFETSGGYQETQYF. The CDR3 DNA is TGCGCCAGCAGCCAATTCGAGACTAGCGGGGGGTACCAAGAGACCCAGTACTTC.

This clone was counted a few times. This chain joins TRBV28 and TRBJ2-1; D unclear. V was trimmed by 4 bases and J by 4 bases, leaving 11 bases between them. The CDR3 extends over 14 amino acids. Germline lookup yields CDR1 MDHEN and CDR2 SYDVKM. In DNA form, the CDR3 reads TGTGCCAGCAGTTCAGGTGTCCGTTACAATGAGCAGTTCTTC. Residues: CASSSGVRYNEQFF.

The J gene is TRBJ1-5, the V gene TRBV7-9; a possible D gene is TRBD1 (6 bases). CDR3 size: 14 residues. V lost 4 bases and J lost 6, with 13 bases in between. In germline, CDR1 is SEHNR, CDR2 FQNEAQ (reference sequence). The CDR3 loop reads CASSSRGFGQPQHF. DNA of the CDR3: TGTGCCAGCAGCTCCAGGGGATTCGGTCAGCCCCAGCATTTT. Using reference TRBV7-9 and TRBJ1-5 for the parts outside the CDR3, the full variable domain is DTGVSQNPRHKITKRGQNVTFRCDPISEHNRLYWYRQTLGQGPEFLTYFQNEAQLEKSRLLSDRFSAERPKGSFSTLEIQRTEQGDSAMYLCASSSRGFGQPQHFGDGTRLSIL.

V usage is TRBV20-1 and J usage is TRBJ2-7; TRBD1 is a possible D gene (6 bases). This CDR3 spans 16 amino acids. V gave up 3 bases and J gave up 5 bases, with 23 bases separating them. The germline V gene has CDR1 DFQATT and CDR2 SNEGSKA (reference sequence). The CDR3 sequence: CSARPPSRDMLHEQYF. CDR3 coding DNA: TGCAGTGCTAGGCCACCCTCCCGGGACATGCTCCACGAGCAGTACTTC.

This clone was counted ten times or more. The chain employs TRBV2 and TRBJ2-1, with 13 nucleotides matching TRBD2. The CDR3 totals 14 residues. The V and J ends lost 7 bases and 8 bases, in that order; junction bases with no gene match: 5. Germline CDR1 is SNHLY and CDR2 is FYNNEI. Written as DNA, the CDR3 is TGTGCCAGCAATGGACTAGCGGGAGTAGATGAGCAGTTCTTC. It is translated as CASNGLAGVDEQFF.

J is TRBJ1-2 and V is TRBV30; D is perhaps TRBD1 (6 bases). Trimming removed 3 bases at V and 3 bases at J, with 17 bases between. This CDR3 region has 15 residues. Germline values: CDR1 GTSNPN, CDR2 SVGIG (reference sequence). CDR3 bases: TGTGCCTGGAGCCCCGGCGGGGGCGAATACTATGGCTACACCTTC. Encoded protein: CAWSPGGGEYYGYTF.

This clone was detected only a few times. The DNA for the CDR3 is TGTGCCAGCAGTAGCGGGAGACACTACAATGAGCAGTTCTTC. Protein sequence: CASSSGRHYNEQFF. This chain uses TRBV6-1 with TRBJ2-1, with 8 bases identical to TRBD2. The V gene's germline CDR1 is MNHNS and CDR2 SASEGT. Trimming at V came to 5 bases and at J to 3 bases, leaving 3 bases not matched to a gene. This CDR3 spans 14 amino acids.

V and J are TRBV11-2 and TRBJ2-3; D might be TRBD2 (5 bases). V was clipped by 1 base and J by 4 bases, with 9 bases between them. CDR3 length equals 14 residues. CDR1 and CDR2 (germline): SGHAT, FQNNGV. The CDR3 reads CASSLGGSADTQYF. The CDR3 bases are TGTGCCAGCAGCTTAGGAGGGAGTGCAGATACGCAGTATTTT.

V is TRBV19 and J is TRBJ1-2; no definite D call. The length of the CDR3 is 13 residues. CDR1 and CDR2 from the germline V gene are LNHDA and SQIVND (reference sequence). With 5 bases removed from V and 8 bases from J, the gap between germline ends came to 15 bases. CDR3 DNA sequence: TGTGCCAGTAGTCCATTCGGGGTAACGGGCTACACCTTC. Its protein is CASSPFGVTGYTF.

This clone was counted many times. The chain employs TRBV7-2 and TRBJ2-2, with D uncertain. The CDR3 totals 15 residues. CDR1 and CDR2 (germline): SGHTA, FQGNSA. V lost 0 bases and J 5 bases, leaving 10 bases between the germline ends. The CDR3 bases are TGTGCCAGCAGCTTAGCTACGAGTTGGACCGGGGAGCTGTTTTTT. Translation: CASSLATSWTGELFF.

This clone is medium-sized (0.01 to 0.1%) by share. This chain joins TRBV20-1 and TRBJ2-3; TRBD2 aligns across 12 bases. CDR1 and CDR2 (germline): DFQATT, SNEGSKA (reference sequence). V was pared by 5 bases and J by 5 bases, with 11 bases of the junction left unmatched. The CDR3 sequence is 16 residues long. The CDR3 bases are TGCAGTGCTCCGCTGCTGACTAGCGGGAGAGGAGATACGCAGTATTTT. Translating gives CSAPLLTSGRGDTQYF.

Here the CDR3 DNA reads TGCGCCAGCAGCCAAGTCGGGACAGGGGGCGTCTTCGGTGGAAACACCATATATTTT. Amino acid sequence: CASSQVGTGGVFGGNTIYF. The chain joins TRBV4-1 to TRBJ1-3, with 12 bases lining up with TRBD1. This CDR3 has 19 residues. V trimming: 1 base; J trimming: 3 bases; junction bases outside the gene matches: 10. Per germline, CDR1 MGHRA and CDR2 YSYEKL.

The V and J genes are TRBV9 and TRBJ2-2, with D uncertain. Trimming stripped 0 bases from V and 5 bases from J, with 5 bases between. This CDR3 has 13 residues. Germline V gene lookup returns CDR1 SGDLS and CDR2 YYNGEE. CDR3 DNA: TGTGCCAGCAGCGTAGGAGGAACCGGGGAGCTGTTTTTT. It codes for CASSVGGTGELFF.

This chain uses TRBV11-1 with TRBJ2-7, with 9 positions matching TRBD2. The germline V gene has CDR1 SGHAT and CDR2 FQDESV (reference sequence). J lost 0 bases, V lost 5 bases, and 11 bases had no gene match. This CDR3 region has 17 residues. CDR3 sequence reads: CASSQGTSSSSSYEQYF. In DNA, the CDR3 is TGTGCCAGCAGCCAGGGGACTAGCTCTTCGAGCTCCTACGAGCAGTACTTC.

This clone was counted between two and nine times. This chain joins TRBV28 and TRBJ1-2; D remains unclear. Germline CDR1 and CDR2: MDHEN and SYDVKM. V was cut by 8 bases and J by 4 bases, with 11 bases left in between. There are 12 residues in the CDR3. CDR3 DNA sequence: TGTGCCAGCGCCCGGGGAAGCTATGGCTACACCTTC. Its protein product is CASARGSYGYTF.

The genes are TRBV27 and TRBJ1-2, with 8 bases matching TRBD1. From germline, CDR1 is MNHEY and CDR2 SMNVEV (reference sequence). The ends lost 2 bases at V and 3 bases at J; junction bases unmatched: 2. The CDR3 length is 14 residues. CDR3 bases: TGTGCCAGCAGTTTAGCGACAGGGGACTATGGCTACACCTTC. Encoded protein: CASSLATGDYGYTF.

The chain links TRBV7-3 to TRBJ2-7; TRBD1 agrees at 9 bases. Trimming took 5 bases from V and 2 from J; bases not matched to a gene: 7. The germline V gene encodes CDR1 SGHTA and CDR2 FQGTGA. CDR3 length: 15 amino acids. CDR3 region: CASSGRTGATYEQYF. In DNA, the CDR3 is TGTGCCAGCAGCGGCCGGACAGGGGCTACCTACGAGCAGTACTTC.